This T cell receptor beta chain was sequenced for a study of CD8+ T cells in alopecia areata. The CDR3 sequence is 18 residues long. Unmatched junction bases numbered 14, after V lost 6 bases and J lost 0 bases. Germline V CDR1 and CDR2: SEHNR, FQNEAQ (reference sequence). cDNA reverse transcribed from extracted RNA served as the sequencing template. This table comes from immunoSEQ multiplex PCR, and its TCRdb copy is limited to in-frame clones, with some not included. The repertoire includes tens of thousands of clones, roughly 60% of them detected once, and 17% sits in the top ten. The sequencing here drew on CD8+ T cells sorted from blood, taken at week 0. This sequence originates from a human donor with alopecia areata. The chain combines TRBV7-9 with TRBJ2-1, with TRBD2 identical over 7 bases. CDR3 sequence reads: CASSSTTASGGSYNEQFF. The CDR3 nucleotides are TGTGCCAGCAGTTCTACGACGGCTAGCGGTGGCTCCTACAATGAGCAGTTCTTC.